A single sample gave rise to the 25 T cell receptor beta chains below, sequenced in a study of blood T cell repertoires in COVID-19 (dated by TCRdb to the early 2020s). Receptor libraries were prepared by the immunoSEQ multiplex PCR assay. The source is immuneACCESS, and TCRdb retained only in-frame sequences with V and J called. Part of the clones is not carried over; for the studies checked, unresolved V genes explain less than half of this, and the remainder is unexplained. The table for this sample lists a few hundred thousand clones; roughly 77% of them were counted only once. Clones ranked in the top ten supply approximately 1% of the sample. Specimen: peripheral blood. These receptors were obtained from a human donor with acute or convalescent COVID-19. The donor label of this sample is uncertain.

The V and J genes are TRBV7-9 and TRBJ1-2; TRBD1 matches 9 bases. The CDR3 consists of 16 residues. In germline, CDR1 is SEHNR, CDR2 FQNEAQ (reference sequence). V lost 4 bases to trimming and J lost 5 bases; unmatched junction nucleotides: 11. CDR3 in DNA: TGTGCCAGCAGCTCCCCGGGACAGGGATCTGTGTATGGCTACACCTTC. Protein sequence: CASSSPGQGSVYGYTF.

This rearrangement joins TRBV18 to TRBJ1-2; a possible D gene is TRBD1 (5 bases). This CDR3 comprises 13 residues. Germline V gives CDR1 KGHSH, CDR2 LQKENI. Deletions cut 5 bases from V and 8 bases from J, with 15 bases between. CDR3 amino acids: CASSDWGDGGYTF. The CDR3 nucleotides are TGTGCCAGCTCAGACTGGGGGGATGGCGGCTACACCTTC. Combining the CDR3 with reference TRBV18 and TRBJ1-2 gives the whole variable domain NAGVMQNPRHLVRRRGQEARLRCSPMKGHSHVYWYRQLPEEGLKFMVYLQKENIIDESGMPKERFSAEFPKEGPSILRIQQVVRGDSAAYFCASSDWGDGGYTFGSGTRLTVV.

V and J are TRBV6-4 and TRBJ2-7, with D perhaps TRBD1 (5 bases). This CDR3 is 13 amino acids long. V was pared by 6 bases and J by 2 bases, with 11 bases between. In germline, CDR1 is MRHNA, CDR2 SNTAGT. CDR3 DNA sequence: TGTGCCAGCAGGGAGACAGCTACCTACGAGCAGTACTTC. Encoded protein: CASRETATYEQYF.

V usage is TRBV12-3 or TRBV12-4 and J usage is TRBJ1-2; 7 bases match TRBD1. The CDR3 contains 13 residues. V trimming: 6 bases; J trimming: 8 bases; junction bases outside the gene matches: 9. CDR3 sequence reads: CASRPQGRHGYTF. CDR3 sequence (DNA): TGTGCCAGCAGGCCACAGGGGAGGCACGGCTACACCTTC.

This clone came up a few times. V gene TRBV9 combines with J gene TRBJ1-1, with 7 bases that match TRBD1. V trimming: 3 bases; J trimming: 1 base; junction bases outside the gene matches: 6. From germline, CDR1 is SGDLS and CDR2 YYNGEE. The CDR3 covers 15 residues. The CDR3 reads CASSAGQVRNTEAFF. DNA for the CDR3: TGTGCCAGCAGCGCCGGACAGGTGAGGAACACTGAAGCTTTCTTT.

The chain is built from TRBV5-1 and TRBJ1-2; D gene uncertain. From germline, CDR1 is SGHRS and CDR2 YFSETQ. This CDR3 region has 14 residues. The V gene lost 2 bases and the J gene lost 6 bases, with 14 bases spanning the gap. DNA for the CDR3: TGCGCCAGCAGCTTTATAGTAGGAGGGAATGGCTACACCTTC. It encodes CASSFIVGGNGYTF.

The rearrangement uses TRBV6-5 and TRBJ1-2; possibly TRBD1 for D (5 bases). Trimming pared 5 bases from V and 8 bases from J, leaving 9 bases between. The CDR3 sequence is 11 residues long. Germline V lookup: CDR1 MNHEY, CDR2 SVGAGI. CDR3 protein: CASSQGQGYTF. The CDR3 nucleotides are TGTGCCAGCAGTCAGGGTCAGGGCTACACCTTC.

This clone was observed a handful of times. The chain joins TRBV10-2 to TRBJ1-3; D is ambiguous. Between the trimmed V and J ends, which lost 6 bases and 0 bases, there was a span of 6 bases. Germline V gene data show CDR1 as WSHSY and CDR2 as SAAADI. The CDR3 contains 13 residues. The CDR3 reads CASRQYSGNTIYF. The DNA for the CDR3 is TGCGCCAGCAGGCAGTACTCTGGAAACACCATATATTTT.

Only one count was recorded for this clone. The rearrangement joins TRBV10-1 to TRBJ1-6; D is unresolved. The V gene's germline CDR1 is WNHNN and CDR2 SYGVQD (reference sequence). Trimming stripped 2 bases from V and 7 bases from J, with 6 bases between. The CDR3 loop spans 13 amino acids. CDR3 residues: CASSELGNSPLHF. CDR3 nucleotides: TGCGCCAGCAGTGAGCTCGGGAATTCACCCCTCCACTTT.

The rearrangement joins TRBV10-1 to TRBJ1-1; unclear D gene. The CDR3 runs 14 residues. Trimming pared 5 bases from V and 1 base from J, leaving 11 bases between. Germline V CDR1 and CDR2: WNHNN, SYGVQD (reference sequence). CDR3: CASSTGIGNTEAFF. For the CDR3, the DNA is TGCGCCAGCAGTACCGGGATTGGGAACACTGAAGCTTTCTTT.

V and J are TRBV30 and TRBJ2-5, with 9 positions matching TRBD2. V lost 3 bases, J lost 5 bases, and 10 bases stayed unmatched. The CDR3 is made up of 15 amino acids. Per the germline V gene, CDR1 is GTSNPN and CDR2 is SVGIG (reference sequence). The CDR3 reads CAWSLGLADRETQYF. The CDR3 nucleotides read TGTGCCTGGAGCCTGGGACTAGCCGATAGGGAGACCCAGTACTTC.

The J gene is TRBJ1-5, the V gene TRBV5-8, with D tentatively TRBD1 (5 bases). V shed 4 bases and J shed 11 bases, with 22 bases lying between them. Germline values: CDR1 SGHTS, CDR2 YDEGEE. This CDR3 region has 15 residues. DNA of the CDR3: TGTGCCAGCAGCCCCTGGGGCCAGGGCTTAGGGTCCCAGCATTTT. It specifies CASSPWGQGLGSQHF.

V and J are TRBV6-1 and TRBJ1-2; possibly TRBD1 for D (5 bases). The CDR3 runs to 12 residues. V was clipped by 3 bases and J by 8 bases, with 10 bases between them. The germline V gene has CDR1 MNHNS and CDR2 SASEGT. CDR3 region: CASSDRVGGYTF. The CDR3 nucleotides are TGTGCCAGCAGTGACAGGGTCGGCGGCTACACCTTC.

As regards this clone: The identical CDR3 is also encoded by other nucleotide sequences in the sample. The chain links TRBV18 to TRBJ1-1; D remains ambiguous. The CDR3 contains 15 residues. Looked up from germline, CDR1 is KGHSH and CDR2 is LQKENI. V gave up 2 bases and J gave up 0 bases, with 10 bases separating them. CDR3 in amino acids: CASSPRTGMNTEAFF. The CDR3 DNA reads TGTGCCAGCTCACCAAGGACTGGGATGAACACTGAAGCTTTCTTT.

This clone was seen a handful of times. The V call is TRBV9, the J call TRBJ2-1; D call uncertain. The CDR3 is 15 amino acids. Per the germline V gene, CDR1 is SGDLS and CDR2 is YYNGEE. Deletions cut 0 bases from V and 6 bases from J, with 13 bases between. CDR3 sequence reads: CASSVVADSINEQFF. CDR3 in DNA: TGTGCCAGCAGCGTAGTGGCAGATTCCATCAATGAGCAGTTCTTC.

This clone appeared once. The rearrangement uses TRBV15 and TRBJ2-3; D is perhaps TRBD2 (6 bases). V lost 4 bases, J lost 0 bases, and 17 bases lay in between. Germline CDR1 and CDR2: LNHNV and YYDKDF (reference sequence). The CDR3 totals 17 residues. The CDR3 DNA sequence: TGTGCCACCAGCATCGTACCGTGGAGCGGGAGCACAGATACGCAGTATTTT. Amino acid sequence: CATSIVPWSGSTDTQYF.

The CDR3 loop reads CASAQYWKLFF. The DNA of the CDR3 is TGTGCCAGCGCACAGTACTGGAAACTGTTTTTT. V gene TRBV2 combines with J gene TRBJ1-4; D unclear. V lost 8 bases and J lost 11, with 12 bases in between. Germline V gene sequence: CDR1 SNHLY, CDR2 FYNNEI. This CDR3 spans 11 amino acids.

The V call is TRBV2, the J call TRBJ2-3; no reliable D call. Trimming pared 5 bases from V and 3 bases from J, leaving 15 bases between. The CDR3 sequence is 15 residues long. Germline loops: CDR1 SNHLY, CDR2 FYNNEI. This CDR3 is CASSTATRGTDTQYF. The DNA of the CDR3 is TGTGCCAGCAGTACGGCAACTCGAGGAACAGATACGCAGTATTTT.

This clone has a handful of counts. V is TRBV29-1 and J is TRBJ1-4; 10 positions agree with TRBD1. The junction had 4 bases not matched to a gene; V was cut back by 6 bases and J by 6 bases. This CDR3 is 13 amino acids long. Germline CDR1 SQVTM, CDR2 ANQGSEA. As DNA, the CDR3 is TGCAGCGTCGCGACAGGGGGCTATGAAAAACTGTTTTTT. Protein product: CSVATGGYEKLFF.

The chain joins TRBV28 to TRBJ1-5; D uncertain. V lost 7 bases and J lost 6, with 10 bases in between. The CDR3 has 12 amino acids. Germline assignment: CDR1 MDHEN and CDR2 SYDVKM. CDR3 loop: CASNTQAQPQHF. The CDR3 nucleotides read TGTGCCAGCAACACCCAGGCTCAGCCCCAGCATTTT.

V usage is TRBV2 and J usage is TRBJ2-1, with 7 bases identical to TRBD1. V lost 4 bases, J lost 2 bases, and 8 bases stayed unmatched. The CDR3 loop spans 16 amino acids. CDR1 and CDR2 (germline): SNHLY, FYNNEI. DNA for the CDR3: TGTGCCAGCAGTGGGGGACAGCAATCCCCCTACAATGAGCAGTTCTTC. Encoded protein: CASSGGQQSPYNEQFF.

This chain connects TRBV7-5 to TRBJ1-1. TRBV7-5 is recorded as a pseudogene. The CDR3 extends over 16 amino acids. DNA for the CDR3: TGTGTCAGAATCGGCGGATTAAATGGATCGAACACTGAAGCTTTCTTT. Translated: CVRIGGLNGSNTEAFF.

The genes are TRBV3-1 (or the pseudogene TRBV3-2) and TRBJ1-2, with D hard to call. Trimming took 0 bases from V and 4 from J, leaving 18 bases between them. The germline CDR1 and CDR2 sequences are LGHDT and YNNKEL (reference sequence). The length of the CDR3 is 17 residues. CDR3: CASSQDRTNRGVYGYTF. DNA of the CDR3: TGTGCCAGCAGCCAAGATCGGACTAACCGTGGGGTCTATGGCTACACCTTC.

The gene calls are TRBV4-1 and TRBJ2-3, with 11 bases identical to TRBD2. Germline CDR1 MGHRA, CDR2 YSYEKL. The CDR3 is 16 residues long. Trimming at V came to 2 bases and at J to 3 bases, leaving 4 bases not matched to a gene. The CDR3, as DNA: TGCGCCAGCAGCCAACTTAGCGGGGGGGTTACAGATACGCAGTATTTT. This sequence encodes CASSQLSGGVTDTQYF.

The chain has TRBV7-2 and TRBJ2-7; TRBD2 agrees at 9 bases. The CDR3 sequence is 15 residues long. The germline V gene encodes CDR1 SGHTA and CDR2 FQGNSA. Trimming took 8 bases from V and 6 from J; bases not matched to a gene: 14. The CDR3 DNA reads TGTGCCAGCTCGAGTGGGGGTAGCGGGAGTGGCGAGCAGTACTTC. Translation: CASSSGGSGSGEQYF.